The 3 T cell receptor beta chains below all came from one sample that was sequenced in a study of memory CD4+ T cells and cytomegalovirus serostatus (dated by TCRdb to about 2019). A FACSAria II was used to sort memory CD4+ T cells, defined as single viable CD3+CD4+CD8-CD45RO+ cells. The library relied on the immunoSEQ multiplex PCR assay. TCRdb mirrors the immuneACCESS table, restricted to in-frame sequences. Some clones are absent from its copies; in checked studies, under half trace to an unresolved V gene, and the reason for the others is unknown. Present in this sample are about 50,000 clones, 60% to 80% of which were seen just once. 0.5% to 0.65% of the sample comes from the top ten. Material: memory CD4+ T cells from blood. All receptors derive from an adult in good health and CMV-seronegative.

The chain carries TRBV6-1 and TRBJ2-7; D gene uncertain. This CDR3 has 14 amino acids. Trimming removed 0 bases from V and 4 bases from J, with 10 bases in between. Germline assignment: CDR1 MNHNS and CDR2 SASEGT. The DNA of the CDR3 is TGTGCCAGCAGTGAAGCGGACCCTTTTTACGAGCAGTACTTC. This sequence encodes CASSEADPFYEQYF.

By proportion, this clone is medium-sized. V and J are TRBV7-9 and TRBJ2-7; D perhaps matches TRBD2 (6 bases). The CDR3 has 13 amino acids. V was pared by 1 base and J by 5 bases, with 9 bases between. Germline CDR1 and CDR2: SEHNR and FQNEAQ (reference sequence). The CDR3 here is CASSLDGGDEQYF. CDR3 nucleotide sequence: TGTGCCAGCAGCTTAGACGGCGGGGACGAGCAGTACTTC.

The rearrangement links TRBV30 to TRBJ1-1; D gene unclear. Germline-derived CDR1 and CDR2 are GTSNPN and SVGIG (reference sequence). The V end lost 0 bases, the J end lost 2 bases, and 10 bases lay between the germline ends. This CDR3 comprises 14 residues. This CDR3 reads CAWSVDLVNTEAFF. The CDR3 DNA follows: TGTGCCTGGAGTGTAGACCTCGTTAACACTGAAGCTTTCTTT.